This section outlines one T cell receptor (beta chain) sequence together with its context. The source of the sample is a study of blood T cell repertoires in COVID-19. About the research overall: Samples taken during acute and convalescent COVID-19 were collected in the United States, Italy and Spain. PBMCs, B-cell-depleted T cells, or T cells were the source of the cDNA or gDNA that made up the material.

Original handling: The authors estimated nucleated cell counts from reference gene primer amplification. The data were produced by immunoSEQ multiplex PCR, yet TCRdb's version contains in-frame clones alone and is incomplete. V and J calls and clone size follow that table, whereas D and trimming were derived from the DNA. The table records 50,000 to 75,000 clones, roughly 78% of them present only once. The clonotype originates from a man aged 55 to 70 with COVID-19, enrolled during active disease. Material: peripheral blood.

CDR3 residues: CASSQGLNTGELFF. As DNA, the CDR3 is TGTGCCAGCAGCCAAGGACTAAACACCGGGGAGCTGTTTTTT. The chain is built from TRBV3-1 (or the pseudogene TRBV3-2) and TRBJ2-2; the D gene is possibly TRBD2 (5 bases). V was shortened by 1 base and J by 2 bases, with 5 bases between the two germline ends. This CDR3 spans 14 amino acids. In germline, CDR1 is LGHDT, CDR2 YNNKEL (reference sequence).